This T cell receptor (beta chain) was captured by sequencing in a study of T cells after yellow fever vaccination. Universal primer sites and UMIs were introduced during 5'RACE template-switching synthesis of TCR cDNA. MiXCR, applied by TCRdb to the 5' RACE reads, yields one record per CDR3 protein. The table records just under 600,000 distinct CDR3 sequences, about 13% of them present only once. V lost 7 bases, J lost 7 bases, and 18 bases stayed unmatched. CDR1 and CDR2 from the germline V gene are GTSNPN and SVGIG (reference sequence). The CDR3 has 16 amino acids. The clonotype comes from a man aged 25 to 40 who received the YFV17D yellow fever vaccine. The chain has TRBV30 and TRBJ2-2; the match to TRBD2 covers 7 bases. The material sequenced was PBMCs, taken on the day of the yellow fever booster vaccination. The CDR3: CASSSWSGKRGGELFF. The CDR3 bases are TGTGCCTCCTCTTCTTGGAGCGGGAAACGTGGCGGGGAGCTGTTTTTT.